Listed here are 22 T cell receptor beta chains from one sample, sequenced in a study of Ad26.COV2.S vaccination and SARS-CoV-2 variants. As to treatment: around 19 received Ad26.COV2.S at low or high dose, single or two shots; roughly five received placebo; per-sample allocation not given. Day 63 following the first vaccine or placebo injection was when the samples were taken. Produced via immunoSEQ multiplex PCR; TCRdb's table is partial and in-frame only. The sample has some 420,000 clones, over 75% seen once. The specimen was peripheral blood, collected in a trial of Ad26.COV2.S vaccine versus placebo. The receptors originated from a person aged 18-60 years who received the Ad26.COV2.S COVID-19 vaccine or a placebo.

The chain employs TRBV9 and TRBJ1-6; tentatively, D is TRBD1 (5 bases). Trimming pared 0 bases from V and 9 bases from J, leaving 13 bases between. Germline V gives CDR1 SGDLS, CDR2 YYNGEE. The CDR3 is 15 amino acids. CDR3 nucleotides: TGTGCCAGCAGCGTAGATGATTCGCAGGGTTCACCCCTCCACTTT. Amino acid sequence: CASSVDDSQGSPLHF.

CDR3 in amino acids: CASSSDRDHTEAFF. DNA of the CDR3: TGTGCCAGCAGCTCGGACAGGGACCACACTGAAGCTTTCTTT. The chain joins TRBV5-5 to TRBJ1-1; TRBD1 matches at 8 bases. This CDR3 has 14 amino acids. Germline V gene lookup returns CDR1 SGHKS and CDR2 YYEKEE (reference sequence). Unmatched junction bases numbered 4, after V lost 3 bases and J lost 3 bases.

The chain recombines TRBV7-9 with TRBJ2-5; possibly TRBD1 or TRBD2 for D (6 bases each). V gave up 4 bases and J gave up 5 bases, with 17 bases separating them. From germline, CDR1 is SEHNR and CDR2 FQNEAQ (reference sequence). The CDR3 extends over 15 amino acids. CDR3 in DNA: TGTGCCAGCAGCTCCCGCCGGGGGCGCGGGGAGACCCAGTACTTC. Its protein is CASSSRRGRGETQYF.

This clone appeared once. The gene calls are TRBV6-5 and TRBJ1-5, with a weak D call TRBD1 (6 bases). Between the trimmed V and J ends, which lost 6 bases and 2 bases, there was a span of 14 bases. Germline CDR1 and CDR2: MNHEY and SVGAGI. The CDR3 sequence is 15 residues long. CDR3: CASSQQGGRNQPQHF. The CDR3 region has the DNA TGTGCCAGCAGCCAACAGGGAGGGCGCAATCAGCCCCAGCATTTT.

The gene calls are TRBV7-9 and TRBJ2-3; 9 positions match TRBD1. The CDR3 runs to 13 residues. The trim removed 5 bases at V and 5 bases at J, leaving 2 bases unmatched. The germline gives CDR1 SEHNR, CDR2 FQNEAQ (reference sequence). The CDR3 spells CASSTGGRDTQYF. CDR3 nucleotide sequence: TGTGCCAGCAGCACAGGGGGCAGAGATACGCAGTATTTT.

V is TRBV11-2 and J is TRBJ2-2; D is tentatively TRBD1 or TRBD2 (5 bases each). Trimming removed 0 bases from V and 0 bases from J, with 17 bases in between. In germline, CDR1 is SGHAT, CDR2 FQNNGV. The CDR3 has 19 residues. CDR3 nucleotide sequence: TGTGCCAGCAGCTTAGATAGATGGGGGAACAACGCGAACACCGGGGAGCTGTTTTTT. This gives the protein CASSLDRWGNNANTGELFF.

This rearrangement joins TRBV29-1 to TRBJ2-5, with 7 bases identical to TRBD1. The junction had 4 bases not matched to a gene; V was cut back by 1 base and J by 5 bases. The germline gives CDR1 SQVTM, CDR2 ANQGSEA. The CDR3 consists of 13 residues. CDR3 in DNA: TGCAGCGTTGAAGGGACAGGTGAGGAGACCCAGTACTTC. Translation: CSVEGTGEETQYF.

The rearrangement links TRBV19 to TRBJ2-1; D is perhaps TRBD2 (5 bases). CDR3 length: 14 residues. CDR1 is LNHDA, CDR2 SQIVND, per germline (reference sequence). The V and J ends lost 7 bases and 4 bases respectively, with 14 bases between them. Written as DNA, the CDR3 is TGTGCCAGTATGCCTAGCCCCAGTTACAATGAGCAGTTCTTC. Translated: CASMPSPSYNEQFF.

In its sample, this clone was seen once. The rearrangement uses TRBV5-1 and TRBJ1-3, with D perhaps TRBD1 (6 bases). The CDR3 covers 15 residues. The germline gives CDR1 SGHRS, CDR2 YFSETQ. Trimming pared 4 bases from V and 0 bases from J, leaving 11 bases between. The CDR3 here is CASSPARGSGNTIYF. DNA of the CDR3: TGCGCCAGCAGCCCGGCCAGGGGCTCTGGAAACACCATATATTTT.

With regard to this clone: An end of the junction does not agree with germline; a read error may underlie this. The chain is built from TRBV28 and TRBJ2-3, with a tentative D call TRBD2 (5 bases). The V gene's germline CDR1 is MDHEN and CDR2 SYDVKM. CDR3 length equals 14 residues. For the CDR3, the DNA is TGTGCCAGCAGTTTACAAAGCGGCACACATACGCAGTATTTT. This gives the protein CASSLQSGTHTQYF.

The CDR3 DNA sequence: TGTGCCACTAGGGTATCTGGGGCCAACGTCCTGACTTTC. This encodes CATRVSGANVLTF. The chain is built from TRBV19 and TRBJ2-6; the D is unclear. Germline CDR1 reads LNHDA; CDR2 reads SQIVND (reference sequence). V dropped 10 bases and J dropped 1 base, with 8 bases sitting between them. The CDR3 covers 13 residues.

The chain couples TRBV5-4 to TRBJ1-2; no clear D. Germline CDR1 and CDR2: SGHNT and YYREEE (reference sequence). The CDR3 is 12 residues long. V was cut by 6 bases and J by 2 bases, with 8 bases left in between. In nucleotides, the CDR3 is TGTGCCAGCATTGGGAGAAACTATGGCTACACCTTC. Translated, it gives CASIGRNYGYTF.

The V call is TRBV6-5, the J call TRBJ1-2, with 7 bases lining up with TRBD1. Germline-derived CDR1 and CDR2 are MNHEY and SVGAGI. V lost 6 bases to trimming and J lost 7 bases; unmatched junction nucleotides: 5. CDR3 length: 12 amino acids. CDR3 coding DNA: TGTGCCAGCAGGACCGACAGGGCTGGCTACACCTTC. Residues: CASRTDRAGYTF.

The V gene is TRBV7-3, the J gene TRBJ2-3; 8 bases are shared with TRBD2. Germline V gene lookup returns CDR1 SGHTA and CDR2 FQGTGA. Unmatched junction bases numbered 12, after V lost 5 bases and J lost 5 bases. This CDR3 has 16 amino acids. The CDR3 reads CASSPLGRGGRDTQYF. CDR3 DNA: TGTGCCAGCAGCCCCCTAGGACGGGGGGGTCGAGATACGCAGTATTTT.

J is TRBJ2-4 and V is TRBV5-8; tentatively, D is TRBD1 (6 bases). This CDR3 is 15 amino acids long. CDR1 and CDR2 from the germline V gene are SGHTS and YDEGEE. V was cut by 4 bases and J by 1 base, with 12 bases left in between. CDR3 nucleotide sequence: TGTGCCAGCAGCGCACCCGACAGGGCCAAAAACATTCAGTACTTC. This codes for CASSAPDRAKNIQYF.

This clone was seen more than once but under ten times. CDR3 loop: CASSFRQNYGYTF. CDR3 nucleotides: TGTGCCAGCAGTTTTAGACAGAACTATGGCTACACCTTC. The V gene is TRBV12-3 or TRBV12-4, the J gene TRBJ1-2; D may be TRBD1 (5 bases). The CDR3 is 13 amino acids. V dropped 3 bases and J dropped 2 bases, with 7 bases sitting between them.

The chain combines TRBV19 with TRBJ1-1; tentative D call: TRBD1 (5 bases). In germline, CDR1 is LNHDA, CDR2 SQIVND (reference sequence). CDR3 size: 12 residues. Trimming left V 6 bases short and J 5 bases short, with 10 bases between. The CDR3 DNA sequence: TGTGCCAGTAGCCATGGGGGGACTGAAGCTTTCTTT. Translated, it gives CASSHGGTEAFF.

This chain links TRBV4-3 with TRBJ1-5; D may be TRBD1 (5 bases). V gave up 0 bases and J gave up 6 bases, with 12 bases separating them. CDR3 length equals 15 residues. Germline-derived CDR1 and CDR2 are LGHNA and YSLEER. CDR3 sequence: CASSQDGWGSQPQHF. CDR3 bases: TGCGCCAGCAGCCAAGACGGGTGGGGCAGTCAGCCCCAGCATTTT.

This clone was counted between two and nine times. The sample carries other DNA sequences with the same CDR3. V and J are TRBV30 and TRBJ2-7; D ambiguous. Germline lookup yields CDR1 GTSNPN and CDR2 SVGIG (reference sequence). CDR3 length equals 10 residues. Trimming pared 3 bases from V and 3 bases from J, leaving 3 bases between. The CDR3 DNA follows: TGTGCCTGGAGCGGCTACGAGCAGTACTTC. It encodes CAWSGYEQYF.

The chain combines TRBV19 with TRBJ1-5; D unresolved. The germline V gene encodes CDR1 LNHDA and CDR2 SQIVND (reference sequence). The CDR3 is 14 amino acids. V lost 5 bases, J lost 7 bases, and 15 bases lay in between. The CDR3 coding sequence is TGTGCCAGTAGTCCTTGGACGGGCTCACAGCCCCAGCATTTT. This sequence encodes CASSPWTGSQPQHF.

The rearrangement links TRBV23-1 to TRBJ1-2; perhaps TRBD1 as D (5 bases). TRBV23-1 is classed as an ORF, of uncertain function. V shed 0 bases and J shed 1 base, with 15 bases lying between them. The CDR3 extends over 17 amino acids. In DNA form, the CDR3 reads TGCGCCAGCAGTCAATCAAGGGAGAAGGGGTTTAACTATGGCTACACCTTC. As protein: CASSQSREKGFNYGYTF.

This clone appeared a single time. The chain is built from TRBV5-1 and TRBJ2-4, with 9 bases fitting TRBD1. The CDR3 covers 16 residues. CDR1 and CDR2 from the germline V gene are SGHRS and YFSETQ. V was pared by 5 bases and J by 1 base, with 7 bases of the junction left unmatched. The CDR3, as DNA: TGCGCCAGCAGGATAGACAGGGGGGTGGCCAAAAACATTCAGTACTTC. This codes for CASRIDRGVAKNIQYF.